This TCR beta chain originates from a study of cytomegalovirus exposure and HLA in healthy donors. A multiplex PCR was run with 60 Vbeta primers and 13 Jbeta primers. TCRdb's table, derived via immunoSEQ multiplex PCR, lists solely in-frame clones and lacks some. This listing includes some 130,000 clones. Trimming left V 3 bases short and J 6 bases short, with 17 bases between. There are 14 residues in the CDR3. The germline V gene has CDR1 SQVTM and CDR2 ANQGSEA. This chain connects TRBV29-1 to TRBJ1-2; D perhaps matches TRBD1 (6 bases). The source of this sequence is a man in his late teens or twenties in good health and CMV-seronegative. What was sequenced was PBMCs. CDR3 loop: CSVDTGNSSDGYTF. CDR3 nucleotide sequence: TGCAGCGTTGATACAGGGAATAGCTCGGATGGCTACACCTTC.